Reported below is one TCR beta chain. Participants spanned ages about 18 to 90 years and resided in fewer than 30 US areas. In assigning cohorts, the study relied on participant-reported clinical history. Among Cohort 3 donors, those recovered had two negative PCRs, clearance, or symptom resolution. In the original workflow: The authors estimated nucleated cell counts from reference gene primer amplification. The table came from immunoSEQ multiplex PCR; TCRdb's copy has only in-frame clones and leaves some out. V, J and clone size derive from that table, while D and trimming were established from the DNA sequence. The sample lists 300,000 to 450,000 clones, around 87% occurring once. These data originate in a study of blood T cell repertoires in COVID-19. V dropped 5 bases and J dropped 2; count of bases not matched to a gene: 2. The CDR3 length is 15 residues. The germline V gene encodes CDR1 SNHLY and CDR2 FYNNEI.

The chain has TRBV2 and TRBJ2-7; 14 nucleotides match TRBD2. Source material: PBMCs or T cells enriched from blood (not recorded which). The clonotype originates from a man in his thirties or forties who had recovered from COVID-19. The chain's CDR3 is CASSKGLAGAYEQYF. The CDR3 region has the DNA TGTGCCAGCAGTAAGGGACTAGCGGGGGCCTACGAGCAGTACTTC.